A selection of T cell receptor beta chains follows, all from one sample in a study of T cell changes during pregnancy in multiple sclerosis. Generated by immunoSEQ multiplex PCR, the TCRdb table keeps only in-frame clones and is missing some. Among around 40,000 clones listed, approximately 94% were seen once. This specimen was CD4+ T cells from peripheral blood mononuclear cells, taken in the third trimester of pregnancy. These receptor sequences come from a female donor with multiple sclerosis, enrolled in a pregnancy study. Both conserved end residues are part of each CDR3. A D gene is named only where the DNA matches it firmly. Expanded clones get a size class; other rows say once, few or many, or leave the size out.

J: TRBJ2-3; D: -; size: -; V: TRBV27; CDR3: CASSSGADTQYF; DNA: TGTGCCAGCAGTTCAGGGGCAGATACGCAGTATTTT
J: TRBJ2-2; D: -; size: -; V: TRBV28; CDR3: CASSSPWGLYTGELFF; DNA: TGTGCCAGCAGTTCGCCTTGGGGGCTTTATACCGGGGAACTGTTTTTT
J: TRBJ1-1; D: TRBD1; size: -; V: TRBV7-8; CDR3: CASSSLEGATAFF; DNA: TGTGCCAGCAGCTCCTTAGAGGGGGCTACGGCTTTCTTT
J: TRBJ1-5; D: -; size: -; V: TRBV4-2; CDR3: CASSQEYRGNQPQHF; DNA: TGTGCCAGCAGCCAAGAATACCGGGGGAATCAGCCCCAGCATTTT
J: TRBJ2-1; D: TRBD1; size: -; V: TRBV10-1; CDR3: CASSEFRAGGRDEQFF; DNA: TGCGCCAGCAGTGAGTTCCGGGCAGGGGGTAGGGATGAGCAGTTCTTC
J: TRBJ1-5; D: -; size: -; V: TRBV28; CDR3: CASSLIGGIQPQHF; DNA: TGTGCCAGCAGTTTGATCGGGGGAATTCAGCCCCAGCATTTT
J: TRBJ2-3; D: -; size: -; V: TRBV5-1; CDR3: CASSLTGIPDTQYF; DNA: TGCGCCAGCAGCTTAACAGGGATACCAGATACGCAGTATTTT
J: TRBJ1-6; D: -; size: -; V: TRBV6-5; CDR3: CASRPPGVGNSPLHF; DNA: TGTGCCAGCAGACCCCCAGGGGTGGGTAATTCACCCCTCCACTTT
J: TRBJ2-7; D: TRBD2; size: -; V: TRBV6-1; CDR3: CASSETHLGTSDFDEQYF; DNA: TGTGCCAGCAGTGAAACGCATCTGGGGACTAGTGATTTCGACGAGCAGTACTTC
J: TRBJ1-1; D: -; size: -; V: TRBV6-5; CDR3: CASSHRRESEAFF; DNA: TGTGCCAGCAGCCATAGGAGGGAATCTGAAGCTTTCTTT
J: TRBJ1-2; D: -; size: -; V: TRBV28; CDR3: CASSFNRGLGGATYGYTF; DNA: TGTGCCAGCAGTTTCAATCGGGGCCTCGGGGGGGCCACCTATGGCTACACCTTC
J: TRBJ2-1; D: TRBD1; size: -; V: TRBV28; CDR3: CASSFPGQGLYNEQFF; DNA: TGTGCCAGCAGTTTCCCGGGACAGGGGCTATACAATGAGCAGTTCTTC
J: TRBJ2-1; D: TRBD1; size: once; V: TRBV7-9; CDR3: CASSLAGTGSEQFF; DNA: TGTGCCAGCAGCTTAGCGGGGACAGGGAGTGAGCAGTTCTTC
J: TRBJ1-2; D: -; size: -; V: TRBV28; CDR3: CASSSGYGYTF; DNA: TGTGCCAGCAGTTCGGGATATGGCTACACCTTC
J: TRBJ1-1; D: -; size: -; V: TRBV27; CDR3: CASSFLQGTEAFF; DNA: TGTGCCAGCAGTTTCCTCCAGGGTACTGAAGCTTTCTTT
J: TRBJ2-3; D: -; size: -; V: TRBV6-4; CDR3: CASSERGGASTDTQYF; DNA: TGTGCCAGCAGTGAGCGAGGCGGGGCTAGCACAGATACGCAGTATTTT
J: TRBJ2-1; D: TRBD2; size: -; V: TRBV11-3; CDR3: CASSLRTSGPQSSYNEQFF; DNA: TGTGCCAGCAGCTTAAGGACTAGCGGGCCGCAAAGCTCCTACAATGAGCAGTTCTTC
J: TRBJ2-7; D: -; size: -; V: TRBV6-1; CDR3: CASTSGTLSYEQYF; DNA: TGTGCCAGCACCTCAGGTACCCTCTCCTACGAGCAGTACTTC
J: TRBJ2-3; D: TRBD2; size: -; V: TRBV11-2; CDR3: CASSLRGTITDTQYF; DNA: TGTGCCAGCAGCTTGCGGGGGACTATCACAGATACGCAGTATTTT
J: TRBJ1-2; D: -; size: -; V: TRBV30; CDR3: CAWSVGGGNYGYTF; DNA: TGTGCCTGGAGTGTAGGGGGAGGGAACTATGGCTACACCTTC
J: TRBJ2-3; D: -; size: -; V: TRBV4-1; CDR3: CASSRGELDTQYF; DNA: TGCGCCAGCAGCCGGGGGGAGTTGGATACGCAGTATTTT
J: TRBJ2-7; D: TRBD1; size: -; V: TRBV11-3; CDR3: CASSLGDRPYEQYF; DNA: TGTGCCAGCAGCTTAGGGGACAGACCCTACGAGCAGTACTTC
J: TRBJ2-1; D: TRBD2; size: -; V: TRBV5-1; CDR3: CASSLVSGSSYNEQFF; DNA: TGCGCCAGCAGCTTGGTTAGCGGGAGCTCCTACAATGAGCAGTTCTTC